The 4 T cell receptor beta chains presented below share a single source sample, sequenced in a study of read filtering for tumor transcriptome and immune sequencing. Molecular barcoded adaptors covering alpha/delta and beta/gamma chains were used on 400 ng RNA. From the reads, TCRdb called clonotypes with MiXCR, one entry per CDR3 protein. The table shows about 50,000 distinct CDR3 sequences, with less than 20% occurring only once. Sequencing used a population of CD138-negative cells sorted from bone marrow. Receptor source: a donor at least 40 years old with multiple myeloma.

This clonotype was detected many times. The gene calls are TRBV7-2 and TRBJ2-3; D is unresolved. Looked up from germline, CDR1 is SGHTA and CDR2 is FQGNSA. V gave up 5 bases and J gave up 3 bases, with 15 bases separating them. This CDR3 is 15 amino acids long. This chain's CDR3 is CASSPRNEATDTQYF. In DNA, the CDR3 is TGTGCCAGCAGCCCCCGTAACGAGGCTACAGATACGCAGTATTTT.

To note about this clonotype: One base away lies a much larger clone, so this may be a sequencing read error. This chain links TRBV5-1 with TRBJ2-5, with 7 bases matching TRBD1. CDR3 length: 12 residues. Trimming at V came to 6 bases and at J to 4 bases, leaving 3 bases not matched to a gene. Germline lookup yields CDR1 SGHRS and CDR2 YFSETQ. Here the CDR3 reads CASNEGAETQYF. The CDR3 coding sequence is TGCGCCAGCAATGAGGGGGCAGAGACCCAGTACTTC.

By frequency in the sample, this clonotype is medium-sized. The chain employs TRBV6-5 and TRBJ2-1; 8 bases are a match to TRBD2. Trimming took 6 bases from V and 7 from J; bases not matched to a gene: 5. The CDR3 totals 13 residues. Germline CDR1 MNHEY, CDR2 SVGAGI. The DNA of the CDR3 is TGTGCCAGCAGAGGACTAGCCAATAATGAGCAGTTCTTC. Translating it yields CASRGLANNEQFF.

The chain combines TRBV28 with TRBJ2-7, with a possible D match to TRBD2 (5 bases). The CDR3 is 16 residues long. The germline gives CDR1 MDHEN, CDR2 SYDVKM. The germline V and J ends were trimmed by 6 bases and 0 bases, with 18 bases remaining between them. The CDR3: CASSGYEGVFSYEQYF. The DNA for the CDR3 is TGTGCCAGCAGCGGGTACGAGGGAGTATTCTCCTACGAGCAGTACTTC.